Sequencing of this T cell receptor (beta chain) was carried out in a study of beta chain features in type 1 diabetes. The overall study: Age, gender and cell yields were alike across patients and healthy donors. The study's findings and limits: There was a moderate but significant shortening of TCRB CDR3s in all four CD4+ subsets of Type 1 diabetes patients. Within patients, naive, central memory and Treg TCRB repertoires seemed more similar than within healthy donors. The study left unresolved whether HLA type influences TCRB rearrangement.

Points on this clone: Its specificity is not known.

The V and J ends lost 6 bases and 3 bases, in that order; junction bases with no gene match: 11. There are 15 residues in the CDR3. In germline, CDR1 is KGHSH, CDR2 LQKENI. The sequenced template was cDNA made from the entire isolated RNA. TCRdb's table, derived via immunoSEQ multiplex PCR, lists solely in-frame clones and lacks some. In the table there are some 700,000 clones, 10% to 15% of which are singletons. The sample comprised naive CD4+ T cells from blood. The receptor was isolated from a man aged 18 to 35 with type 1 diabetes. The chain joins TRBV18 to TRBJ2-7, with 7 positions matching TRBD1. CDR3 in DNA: TGTGCCAGCTCCCCGGGACAGCAAGCTTACTACGAGCAGTACTTC. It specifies CASSPGQQAYYEQYF.